The 16 T cell receptor beta chains listed next were all sequenced from one sample in a study of PD-L1 blockade in urothelial cancer. Noted time point: pretreatment peripheral blood. Assay: immunoSEQ multiplex PCR; the TCRdb copy retains only in-frame clones and omits some. Here the sample spans over 100,000 clones, approximately 84% being singletons. Sequenced here: PBMCs, sampled around atezolizumab (anti-PD-L1) treatment. The origin of the receptors is a man aged 45-65 years with urothelial cancer.

The chain has TRBV23-1 and TRBJ1-1; D not resolved. TRBV23-1 falls under the ORF class, with uncertain function. Trimming removed 0 bases from V and 10 bases from J, with 21 bases in between. The CDR3 consists of 16 residues. For the CDR3, the DNA is TGCGCCAGCAGTCAATCTTTTTGGCCCAGCAGCAGAGGAGCTTTCTTT. Amino acids: CASSQSFWPSSRGAFF.

This clone appeared a few times. The chain links TRBV28 to TRBJ1-5; 7 bases agree with TRBD1. The CDR3 consists of 12 residues. J lost 6 bases, V lost 10 bases, and 6 bases had no gene match. CDR1 is MDHEN, CDR2 SYDVKM, per germline. The CDR3 sequence is CATVTGPQPQHF. The CDR3 bases are TGTGCCACCGTGACAGGGCCTCAGCCCCAGCATTTT. Full variable domain (remainder filled in from reference TRBV28 and TRBJ1-5): DVKVTQSSRYLVKRTGEKVFLECVQDMDHENMFWYRQDPGLGLRLIYFSYDVKMKEKGDIPEGYSVSREKKERFSLILESASTNQTSMYLCATVTGPQPQHFGDGTRLSIL.

This chain uses TRBV2 with TRBJ1-5, with 9 bases fitting TRBD1. Trimming cost V 7 bases and J 5 bases; bases outside gene matches: 9. This CDR3 contains 15 residues. CDR1 and CDR2 from the germline V gene are SNHLY and FYNNEI. CDR3 sequence (DNA): TGTGCCAGCAAACTGGACAGGGGAGAGTATCAGCCCCAGCATTTT. Its translation: CASKLDRGEYQPQHF.

This clone was counted only a few times. This sample also contains other DNA sequences that code for the same CDR3. The chain has TRBV5-4 and TRBJ1-1, with 9 nucleotides matching TRBD1. V trimming: 4 bases; J trimming: 2 bases; junction bases outside the gene matches: 6. CDR1 is SGHNT, CDR2 YYREEE, per germline (reference sequence). The CDR3 has 15 amino acids. The CDR3 region is CASSPPGQGNTEAFF. For the CDR3, the DNA is TGTGCCAGCAGCCCGCCGGGACAGGGTAACACTGAAGCTTTCTTT.

The chain joins TRBV5-4 to TRBJ2-7, with D possibly matching TRBD2 (5 bases). The CDR3 runs 14 residues. The V and J ends lost 0 bases and 3 bases respectively, with 10 bases between them. Per germline, CDR1 SGHNT and CDR2 YYREEE (reference sequence). The CDR3 coding sequence is TGTGCCAGCAGCTTGGATACGGGGAGCTACGAGCAGTACTTC. Encoded protein: CASSLDTGSYEQYF.

The gene calls are TRBV28 and TRBJ2-7; TRBD2 aligns across 12 bases. V lost 6 bases to trimming and J lost 7 bases; unmatched junction nucleotides: 7. The CDR3 sequence is 14 residues long. Looked up from germline, CDR1 is MDHEN and CDR2 is SYDVKM. DNA for the CDR3: TGTGCCAGCAGATCAACCGGGACTAGCGGGGAGCAGTACTTC. This codes for CASRSTGTSGEQYF.

The rearrangement joins TRBV11-1 to TRBJ2-3, with D perhaps matching TRBD1 (6 bases). The CDR3 has 14 residues. Trimming removed 5 bases at V and 4 bases at J, with 13 bases between. Germline V lookup: CDR1 SGHAT, CDR2 FQDESV (reference sequence). CDR3 bases: TGTGCCAGCAGCCTAGACAGGATCTCAGATACGCAGTATTTT. This codes for CASSLDRISDTQYF.

V and J are TRBV5-5 and TRBJ1-2; D not certain. V gave up 1 base and J gave up 8 bases, with 12 bases separating them. Per germline, CDR1 SGHKS and CDR2 YYEKEE (reference sequence). The CDR3 is 13 residues long. The CDR3 sequence: CASSLMRYNGYTF. CDR3 nucleotide sequence: TGTGCCAGCAGCTTGATGCGGTATAACGGCTACACCTTC.

The table lists this clone with a count of one. The chain employs TRBV25-1 and TRBJ1-6, with TRBD1 as a possible D gene (6 bases). Germline V gene lookup returns CDR1 MGHDK and CDR2 SYGVNS. V dropped 4 bases and J dropped 7 bases, with 17 bases sitting between them. CDR3 length: 16 residues. Written as DNA, the CDR3 is TGTGCCAGCAGTGGAGGACAGAGACTTACAAATTCACCCCTCCACTTT. This gives the protein CASSGGQRLTNSPLHF. The full variable domain, its missing parts supplied by reference TRBV25-1 and TRBJ1-6, is EADIYQTPRYLVIGTGKKITLECSQTMGHDKMYWYQQDPGMELHLIHYSYGVNSTEKGDLSSESTVSRIRTEHFPLTLESARPSHTSQYLCASSGGQRLTNSPLHFGNGTRLTVT.

The chain combines TRBV19 with TRBJ2-1; the match to TRBD2 covers 10 bases. J was trimmed by 6 bases and V by 4 bases; bases with no gene match: 6. The CDR3 totals 15 residues. Looked up from germline, CDR1 is LNHDA and CDR2 is SQIVND (reference sequence). CDR3 sequence reads: CASSRIAGGVNEQFF. The CDR3 bases are TGTGCCAGTAGTAGAATAGCGGGAGGTGTCAATGAGCAGTTCTTC.

The V call is TRBV15, the J call TRBJ2-5; 8 positions agree with TRBD1. CDR1 is LNHNV and CDR2 is YYDKDF in the germline V gene (reference sequence). V shed 0 bases and J 4 bases; nucleotides not matched to a gene: 1. The CDR3 covers 14 residues. The CDR3 DNA reads as TGTGCCACCAGCAGAGACAGGGGGCGAGAGACCCAGTACTTC. It encodes CATSRDRGRETQYF.

The chain has TRBV4-2 and TRBJ2-1; 11 nucleotides line up with TRBD2. The germline CDR1 and CDR2 sequences are LGHNA and YNFKEQ. J lost 7 bases, V lost 4 bases, and 9 bases had no gene match. This CDR3 region has 16 residues. The CDR3 loop is CASSLSTSGRSNEQFF. The CDR3 region has the DNA TGTGCCAGCAGCCTTAGCACTAGCGGGAGATCGAATGAGCAGTTCTTC.

CDR3 loop: CASSKATGQVFYEQYF. The CDR3 nucleotides read TGTGCCAGCAGCAAAGCTACGGGACAGGTTTTTTACGAGCAGTACTTC. The V and J genes are TRBV21-1 and TRBJ2-7; the table's D call, TRBD1, has no DNA check behind it. TRBV21-1 is described as a pseudogene. The CDR3 totals 16 residues.

This chain joins TRBV30 and TRBJ2-5, with D perhaps TRBD1 (7 bases). V lost 2 bases and J lost 2, with 12 bases in between. The germline gives CDR1 GTSNPN, CDR2 SVGIG (reference sequence). This CDR3 has 14 residues. CDR3 in amino acids: CAWSQGGSQETQYF. The CDR3 DNA reads as TGTGCCTGGAGTCAGGGGGGCAGTCAAGAGACCCAGTACTTC.

This clone was seen more than once but under ten times. The gene calls are TRBV6-5 and TRBJ1-2; D is undetermined. V lost 5 bases and J 0 bases, leaving 13 bases between the germline ends. Germline CDR1 reads MNHEY; CDR2 reads SVGAGI. The CDR3 has 15 amino acids. In DNA, the CDR3 is TGTGCCAGCAGTCCAAAGGCGGGCACTAACTATGGCTACACCTTC. Amino acid sequence: CASSPKAGTNYGYTF.

This clone appeared once. The chain uses TRBV6-1 and TRBJ2-1; TRBD2 matches 7 bases. V lost 1 base to trimming and J lost 3 bases; unmatched junction nucleotides: 6. Germline V gives CDR1 MNHNS, CDR2 SASEGT. The CDR3 covers 16 residues. The CDR3: CASSEVVGGLYNEQFF. For the CDR3, the DNA is TGTGCCAGCAGTGAAGTTGTGGGAGGGCTCTACAATGAGCAGTTCTTC.